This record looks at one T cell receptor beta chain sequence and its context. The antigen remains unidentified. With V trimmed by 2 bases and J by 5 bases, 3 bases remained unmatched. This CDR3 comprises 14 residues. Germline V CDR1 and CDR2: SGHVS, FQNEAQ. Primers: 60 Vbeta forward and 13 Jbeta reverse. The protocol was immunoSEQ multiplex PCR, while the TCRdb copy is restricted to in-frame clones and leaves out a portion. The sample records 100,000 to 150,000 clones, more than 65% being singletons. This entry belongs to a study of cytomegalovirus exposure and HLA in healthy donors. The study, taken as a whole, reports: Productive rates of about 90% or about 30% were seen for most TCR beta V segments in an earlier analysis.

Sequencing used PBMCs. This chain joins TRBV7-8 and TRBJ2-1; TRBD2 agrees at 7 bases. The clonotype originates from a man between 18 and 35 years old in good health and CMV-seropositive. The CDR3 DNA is TGTGCCAGCAGCTTAATGGGGGGGGACAATGAGCAGTTCTTC. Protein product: CASSLMGGDNEQFF. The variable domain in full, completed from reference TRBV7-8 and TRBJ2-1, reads GAGVSQSPRYKVAKRGQDVALRCDPISGHVSLFWYQQALGQGPEFLTYFQNEAQLDKSGLPSDRFFAERPEGSVSTLKIQRTQQEDSAVYLCASSLMGGDNEQFFGPGTRLTVL.